These 28 T cell receptor beta chains came from one sample sequenced in a study of OX40 agonist ivuxolimab in advanced cancers. Sequencing was performed with immunoSEQ multiplex PCR; in TCRdb, only in-frame clones are kept and a portion is missing. The repertoire consists of 35,000 to 40,000 clones, with more than 75% occurring once and the leading ten covering about 2%. Sequences were derived from CD4+ or CD8+ T cells sorted from blood, sampled in a trial of the OX40 agonist ivuxolimab. These receptor sequences come from an adult with an advanced solid tumor such as melanoma, head and neck, liver or kidney cancer.

The chain is built from TRBV5-8 and TRBJ1-5, with D uncertain. Looked up from germline, CDR1 is SGHTS and CDR2 is YDEGEE. The V end lost 2 bases, the J end lost 2 bases, and 14 bases lay between the germline ends. The CDR3 runs 16 residues. CDR3 sequence (DNA): TGTGCCAGCAGCTTATTACCGCGGGGAGGCAATCAGCCCCAGCATTTT. It is translated as CASSLLPRGGNQPQHF. Together with reference TRBV5-8 and TRBJ1-5, the CDR3 gives the full variable domain: EAGVTQSPTHLIKTRGQQATLRCSPISGHTSVYWYQQALGLGLQFLLWYDEGEERNRGNFPPRFSGRQFPNYSSELNVNALELEDSALYLCASSLLPRGGNQPQHFGDGTRLSIL.

This clone was observed a single time. The CDR3 sequence: CASSTRAFSPLHF. The CDR3 DNA reads TGTGCCAGCTCCACGAGGGCCTTCTCACCCCTCCACTTT. V is TRBV28 and J is TRBJ1-6; no clear D. The CDR3 is made up of 13 amino acids. Germline V gene sequence: CDR1 MDHEN, CDR2 SYDVKM. Trimming removed 8 bases from V and 10 bases from J, with 15 bases in between.

Judged by abundance, this clone is medium-sized. V gene TRBV28 combines with J gene TRBJ2-7, with D maybe TRBD1 (5 bases). Germline V gene lookup returns CDR1 MDHEN and CDR2 SYDVKM. Trimming removed 2 bases from V and 6 bases from J, with 11 bases in between. The CDR3 is 13 amino acids. The CDR3 sequence: CASSLGAIPEQYF. The DNA for the CDR3 is TGTGCCAGCAGTTTAGGGGCCATACCCGAGCAGTACTTC.

The chain combines TRBV5-8 with TRBJ2-7, with TRBD2 as a possible D gene (5 bases). V was pared by 3 bases and J by 0 bases, with 10 bases between. This CDR3 region has 14 residues. Looked up from germline, CDR1 is SGHTS and CDR2 is YDEGEE. CDR3 in amino acids: CASSSDWASYEQYF. For the CDR3, the DNA is TGTGCCAGCAGCTCGGACTGGGCCTCCTACGAGCAGTACTTC.

The rearrangement links TRBV7-9 to TRBJ1-4; 7 nucleotides align to TRBD1. The CDR3 loop spans 18 amino acids. Germline V CDR1 and CDR2: SEHNR, FQNEAQ (reference sequence). Germline trimming cut 5 bases from V and 3 bases from J; bases unmatched to any gene: 15. The CDR3 nucleotides read TGTGCCAGCAGCCGTAGCCCAGGGGGGGTTAAGGCTAATGAAAAACTGTTTTTT. As protein: CASSRSPGGVKANEKLFF.

This clone was observed a handful of times. The chain is built from TRBV7-9 and TRBJ2-2, with a weak D call TRBD2 (6 bases). V was cut by 3 bases and J by 3 bases, with 11 bases left in between. The CDR3 has 15 amino acids. Germline CDR1 is SEHNR and CDR2 is FQNEAQ (reference sequence). The CDR3 nucleotides are TGTGCCAGCAGCTTTGCGGGGCCGGACACCGGGGAGCTGTTTTTT. Amino acids: CASSFAGPDTGELFF.

This clone was seen more than once but under ten times. The V and J genes are TRBV10-3 and TRBJ1-2; perhaps TRBD1 as D (5 bases). V lost 6 bases, J lost 8 bases, and 25 bases lay in between. This CDR3 contains 16 residues. Germline values: CDR1 ENHRY, CDR2 SYGVKD. This CDR3 is CAISSLVQATKGGYTF. In nucleotides, the CDR3 is TGTGCCATCAGCAGCCTCGTACAGGCCACTAAAGGGGGCTACACCTTC.

The sample holds one count of this clone. The rearrangement joins TRBV9 to TRBJ2-1; the D call may be TRBD1 or TRBD2 (5 bases each). The germline V gene encodes CDR1 SGDLS and CDR2 YYNGEE. The CDR3 sequence is 16 residues long. V was clipped by 0 bases and J by 6 bases, with 16 bases between them. The chain's CDR3 is CASSVGPEGPTNEQFF. The CDR3 nucleotides read TGTGCCAGCAGCGTAGGGCCAGAGGGACCTACCAATGAGCAGTTCTTC.

The J gene is TRBJ2-7, the V gene TRBV27, with TRBD2 identical over 7 bases. J gave up 1 base and V 2 bases, and 5 bases lay outside the gene matches. The germline CDR1 and CDR2 sequences are MNHEY and SMNVEV (reference sequence). This CDR3 has 15 residues. The DNA of the CDR3 is TGTGCCAGCAGTTTAAGGCGGGAGAGGTCCTACGAGCAGTACTTC. Protein: CASSLRRERSYEQYF.

The chain has TRBV5-1 and TRBJ1-6; D uncertain. V dropped 4 bases and J dropped 0 bases, with 8 bases sitting between them. Germline-derived CDR1 and CDR2 are SGHRS and YFSETQ. The CDR3 is 15 residues long. The CDR3 bases are TGCGCCAGCAGCGGAGGTAGCTCCTATAATTCACCCCTCCACTTT. Translation gives CASSGGSSYNSPLHF.

This chain joins TRBV11-2 and TRBJ1-4; D not certain. V was clipped by 3 bases and J by 0 bases, with 8 bases between them. Germline CDR1 and CDR2: SGHAT and FQNNGV. The CDR3 has 15 amino acids. Written as DNA, the CDR3 is TGTGCCAGCAGCTTCAAGCCCGCAACTAATGAAAAACTGTTTTTT. Its protein product is CASSFKPATNEKLFF.

This rearrangement joins TRBV4-2 to TRBJ2-3; 9 bases align to TRBD2. The germline V gene encodes CDR1 LGHNA and CDR2 YNFKEQ. The CDR3 is made up of 14 amino acids. Losses at the gene ends were 4 bases for V and 6 bases for J; bases not matched to a gene: 5. The DNA for the CDR3 is TGTGCCAGCAGCCCTAGCGGGGTGGAGGATACGCAGTATTTT. Its protein is CASSPSGVEDTQYF.

The chain recombines TRBV7-3 with TRBJ2-7; TRBD1 matches 7 bases. The CDR3 consists of 12 residues. The germline gives CDR1 SGHTA, CDR2 FQGTGA. V trimming: 8 bases; J trimming: 6 bases; junction bases outside the gene matches: 7. The CDR3 region has the DNA TGTGCCAGCGGACACCCAGGGGGCGAGCAGTACTTC. This codes for CASGHPGGEQYF.

V usage is TRBV9 and J usage is TRBJ1-6, with D tentatively TRBD1 (5 bases). V was cut by 3 bases and J by 11 bases, with 15 bases left in between. The germline V gene encodes CDR1 SGDLS and CDR2 YYNGEE. The CDR3 is 14 residues long. CDR3 DNA: TGTGCCAGCAGCGACCGGGACCCCGGGACACCCCTCCACTTT. Translation: CASSDRDPGTPLHF.

This clone is a singleton in its sample. V is TRBV10-3 and J is TRBJ2-2, with TRBD2 matching over 8 bases. The CDR3 runs 11 residues. The J segment lost 11 bases and the V segment lost 10 bases, leaving 6 bases of the junction unmatched. Germline V gene lookup returns CDR1 ENHRY and CDR2 SYGVKD. DNA for the CDR3: TGTGCCAGCTCCGGGACTAGTGAGCTGTTTTTT. Residues: CASSGTSELFF.

The chain links TRBV11-1 to TRBJ2-4; D unresolved. Per the germline V gene, CDR1 is SGHAT and CDR2 is FQDESV (reference sequence). V dropped 1 base and J dropped 2 bases, with 6 bases sitting between them. The CDR3 is 14 residues long. The CDR3, as DNA: TGTGCCAGCAGCTTAGAGTATTCCAAAAACATTCAGTACTTC. It yields the protein CASSLEYSKNIQYF. Supplemented by reference TRBV11-1 and TRBJ2-4, the full variable domain reads EAEVAQSPRYKITEKSQAVAFWCDPISGHATLYWYRQILGQGPELLVQFQDESVVDDSQLPKDRFSAERLKGVDSTLKIQPAELGDSAMYLCASSLEYSKNIQYFGAGTRLSVL.

The chain employs TRBV27 and TRBJ2-7, with D perhaps TRBD1 (7 bases). CDR1 is MNHEY, CDR2 SMNVEV, per germline (reference sequence). The V gene lost 5 bases and the J gene lost 1 base, with 15 bases spanning the gap. CDR3 length: 15 amino acids. The DNA for the CDR3 is TGTGCCAGCAGTCCTCGGCAGGGGGGATCCTACGAGCAGTACTTC. Amino acids: CASSPRQGGSYEQYF.

The V and J genes are TRBV9 and TRBJ2-7; 7 bases map to TRBD1. The CDR3 loop spans 14 amino acids. V lost 4 bases to trimming and J lost 3 bases; unmatched junction nucleotides: 7. Germline V gene data show CDR1 as SGDLS and CDR2 as YYNGEE. Here the CDR3 reads CASSFGQANYEQYF. As DNA, the CDR3 is TGTGCCAGCAGCTTCGGACAGGCCAACTACGAGCAGTACTTC.

The chain recombines TRBV2 with TRBJ2-1; the match to TRBD2 covers 12 bases. CDR1 SNHLY and CDR2 FYNNEI come from the germline V gene. V shed 0 bases and J 5 bases; nucleotides not matched to a gene: 11. The CDR3 contains 19 residues. CDR3 sequence reads: CASSEAPRLAGVNDNEQFF. The CDR3 DNA follows: TGTGCCAGCAGTGAAGCGCCAAGACTAGCGGGAGTCAACGACAATGAGCAGTTCTTC.

The V and J genes are TRBV6-5 and TRBJ2-2; the D is unclear. Germline loops: CDR1 MNHEY, CDR2 SVGAGI. The germline V and J ends were trimmed by 4 bases and 4 bases, with 7 bases remaining between them. This CDR3 has 13 residues. CDR3 coding DNA: TGTGCCAGCAGTTTAGGGCCCACCGGGGAGCTGTTTTTT. Amino acid sequence: CASSLGPTGELFF.

This rearrangement joins TRBV5-1 to TRBJ2-7, with D uncertain. There are 13 residues in the CDR3. V was shortened by 0 bases and J by 4 bases, with 8 bases between the two germline ends. Germline V CDR1 and CDR2: SGHRS, YFSETQ. CDR3 nucleotide sequence: TGCGCCAGCAGCTTGGCCTCCCAGTACGAGCAGTACTTC. Translation: CASSLASQYEQYF.

The chain recombines TRBV14 with TRBJ2-2; D unresolved. This CDR3 has 13 amino acids. Germline CDR1 is SGHDN and CDR2 is FVKESK. Trimming left V 4 bases short and J 6 bases short, with 9 bases between. CDR3 nucleotide sequence: TGTGCCAGCAGCCTATCTAGGGCCGGGGAGCTGTTTTTT. It encodes CASSLSRAGELFF. Full variable domain (missing parts from reference TRBV14 and TRBJ2-2): EAGVTQFPSHSVIEKGQTVTLRCDPISGHDNLYWYRRVMGKEIKFLLHFVKESKQDESGMPNNRFLAERTGGTYSTLKVQPAELEDSGVYFCASSLSRAGELFFGEGSRLTVL.

This chain links TRBV6-5 with TRBJ1-5; weak D call: TRBD1 (5 bases). The CDR3 extends over 13 amino acids. V lost 6 bases and J lost 7, with 13 bases in between. CDR1 MNHEY and CDR2 SVGAGI come from the germline V gene. CDR3 residues: CASSLFGGQPQHF. The CDR3 region has the DNA TGTGCCAGCAGCCTATTTGGGGGACAGCCCCAGCATTTT.

The rearrangement uses TRBV19 and TRBJ1-4, with no clear D. V was cut by 3 bases and J by 4 bases, with 0 bases left in between. CDR1 and CDR2 (germline): LNHDA, SQIVND (reference sequence). This CDR3 comprises 11 residues. The CDR3 protein is CASSINEKLFF. The CDR3 DNA sequence: TGTGCCAGTAGTATTAATGAAAAACTGTTTTTT.

The V call is TRBV9, the J call TRBJ2-1, with 8 bases matching TRBD2. The CDR3 is made up of 15 amino acids. Trimming took 3 bases from V and 4 from J; bases not matched to a gene: 6. Germline loops: CDR1 SGDLS, CDR2 YYNGEE. CDR3 region: CASSARGGPYNEQFF. In DNA, the CDR3 is TGTGCCAGCAGCGCCCGGGGGGGCCCTTACAATGAGCAGTTCTTC.

The chain combines TRBV11-3 with TRBJ2-7; maybe TRBD2 (6 bases). This CDR3 region has 16 residues. Germline values: CDR1 SGHNT, CDR2 YENEEA. The ends were cut back, 4 bases at V and 7 bases at J, with 23 bases in the middle. CDR3 loop: CASSSSWGTPPIEQYF. Here the CDR3 DNA reads TGTGCCAGCAGCTCTTCGTGGGGGACTCCTCCTATAGAGCAGTACTTC.

The chain recombines TRBV27 with TRBJ2-7; D ambiguous. V gave up 2 bases and J gave up 3 bases, with 8 bases separating them. Germline loops: CDR1 MNHEY, CDR2 SMNVEV (reference sequence). The CDR3 runs 13 residues. The CDR3 DNA follows: TGTGCCAGCAGTTTAGGGATTGTCTACGAGCAGTACTTC. It encodes CASSLGIVYEQYF.

The V and J genes are TRBV29-1 and TRBJ2-7; 8 nucleotides agree with TRBD2. CDR3 length: 15 amino acids. CDR1 and CDR2 from the germline V gene are SQVTM and ANQGSEA. V gave up 8 bases and J gave up 2 bases; unmatched junction bases: 14. Here the CDR3 reads CSISGGQALTYEQYF. The CDR3 region has the DNA TGCAGCATTTCGGGGGGGCAGGCCTTAACCTACGAGCAGTACTTC.